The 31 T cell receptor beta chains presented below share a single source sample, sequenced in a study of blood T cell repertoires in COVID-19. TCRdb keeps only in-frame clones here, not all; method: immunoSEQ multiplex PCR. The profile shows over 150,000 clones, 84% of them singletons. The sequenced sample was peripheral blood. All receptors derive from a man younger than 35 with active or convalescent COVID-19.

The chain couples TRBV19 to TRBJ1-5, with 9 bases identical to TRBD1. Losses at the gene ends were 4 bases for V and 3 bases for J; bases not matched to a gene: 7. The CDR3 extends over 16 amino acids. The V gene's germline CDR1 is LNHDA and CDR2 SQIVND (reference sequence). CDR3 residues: CASSTRTGALNQPQHF. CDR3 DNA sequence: TGTGCCAGTAGTACCCGGACAGGGGCTCTCAATCAGCCCCAGCATTTT.

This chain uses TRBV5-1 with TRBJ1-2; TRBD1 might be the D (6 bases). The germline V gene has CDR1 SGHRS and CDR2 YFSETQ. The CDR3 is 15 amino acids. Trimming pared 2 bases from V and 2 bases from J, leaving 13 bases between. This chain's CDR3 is CASSLVKGENYGYTF. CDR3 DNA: TGCGCCAGCAGCTTAGTAAAGGGGGAGAACTATGGCTACACCTTC.

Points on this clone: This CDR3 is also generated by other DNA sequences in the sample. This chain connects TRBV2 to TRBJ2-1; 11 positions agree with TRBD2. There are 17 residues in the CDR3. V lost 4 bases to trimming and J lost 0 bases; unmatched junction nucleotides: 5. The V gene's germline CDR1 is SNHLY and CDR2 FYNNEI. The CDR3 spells CASSGLAGGSSYNEQFF. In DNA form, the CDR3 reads TGTGCCAGCAGTGGGCTAGCGGGGGGAAGCTCCTACAATGAGCAGTTCTTC.

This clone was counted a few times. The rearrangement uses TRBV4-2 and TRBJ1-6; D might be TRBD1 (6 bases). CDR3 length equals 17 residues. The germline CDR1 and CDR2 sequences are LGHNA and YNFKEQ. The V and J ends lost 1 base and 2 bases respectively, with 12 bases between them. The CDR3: CASSQGVKGAYNSPLHF. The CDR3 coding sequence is TGTGCCAGCAGCCAAGGAGTTAAGGGGGCCTATAATTCACCCCTCCACTTT.

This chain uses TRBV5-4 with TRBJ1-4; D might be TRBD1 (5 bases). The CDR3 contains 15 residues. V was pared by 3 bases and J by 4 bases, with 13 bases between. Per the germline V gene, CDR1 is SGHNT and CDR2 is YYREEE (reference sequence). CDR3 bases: TGTGCCAGCAGCTCAACGGGGGGGTTTAATGAAAAACTGTTTTTT. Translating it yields CASSSTGGFNEKLFF.

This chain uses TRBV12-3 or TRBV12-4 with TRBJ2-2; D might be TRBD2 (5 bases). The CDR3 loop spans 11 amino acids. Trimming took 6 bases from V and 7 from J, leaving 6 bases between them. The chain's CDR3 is CASSAGGELFF. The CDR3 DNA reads TGTGCCAGCAGCGCGGGCGGGGAGCTGTTTTTT.

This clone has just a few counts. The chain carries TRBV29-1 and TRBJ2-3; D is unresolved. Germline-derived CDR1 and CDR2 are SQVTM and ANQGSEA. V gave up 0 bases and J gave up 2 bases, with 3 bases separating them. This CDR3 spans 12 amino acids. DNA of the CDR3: TGCAGCGTTGAAGACTCCACAGATACGCAGTATTTT. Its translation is CSVEDSTDTQYF.

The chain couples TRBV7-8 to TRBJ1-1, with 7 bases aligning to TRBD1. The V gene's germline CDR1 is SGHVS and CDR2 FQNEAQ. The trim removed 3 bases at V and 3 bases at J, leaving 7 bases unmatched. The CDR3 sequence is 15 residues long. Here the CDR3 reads CASSFPGQADTEAFF. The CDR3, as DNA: TGTGCCAGCAGCTTTCCTGGACAGGCCGACACTGAAGCTTTCTTT.

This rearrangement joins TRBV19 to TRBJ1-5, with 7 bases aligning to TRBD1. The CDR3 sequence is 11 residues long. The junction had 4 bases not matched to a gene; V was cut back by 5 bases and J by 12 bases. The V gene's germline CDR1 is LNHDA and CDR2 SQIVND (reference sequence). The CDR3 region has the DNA TGTGCCAGTAGTTCGGGACAGTACCAGCATTTT. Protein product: CASSSGQYQHF.

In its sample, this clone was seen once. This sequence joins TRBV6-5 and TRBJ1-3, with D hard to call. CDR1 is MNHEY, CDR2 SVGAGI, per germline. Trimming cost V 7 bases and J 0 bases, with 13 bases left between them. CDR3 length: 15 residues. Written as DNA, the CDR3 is TGTGCCAGCACCCCCCTCGTGAGCTCTGGAAACACCATATATTTT. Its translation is CASTPLVSSGNTIYF.

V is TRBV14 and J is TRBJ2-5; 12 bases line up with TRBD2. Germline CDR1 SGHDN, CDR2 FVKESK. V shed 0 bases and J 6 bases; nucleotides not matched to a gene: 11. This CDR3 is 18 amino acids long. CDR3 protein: CASSQDQPSGGAGQTQYF. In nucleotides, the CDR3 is TGTGCCAGCAGCCAAGACCAGCCTAGCGGGGGGGCCGGGCAGACCCAGTACTTC.

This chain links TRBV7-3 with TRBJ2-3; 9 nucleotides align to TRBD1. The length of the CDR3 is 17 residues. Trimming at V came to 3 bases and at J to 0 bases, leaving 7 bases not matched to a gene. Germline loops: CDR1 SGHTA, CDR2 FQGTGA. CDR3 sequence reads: CASSLVRTGVSTDTQYF. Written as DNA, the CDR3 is TGTGCCAGCAGCTTGGTGAGGACAGGGGTGAGCACAGATACGCAGTATTTT.

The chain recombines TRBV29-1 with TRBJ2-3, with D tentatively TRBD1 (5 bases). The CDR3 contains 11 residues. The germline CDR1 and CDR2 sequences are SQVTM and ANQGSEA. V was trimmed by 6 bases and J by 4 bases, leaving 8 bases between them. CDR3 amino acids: CSVQGPDTQYF. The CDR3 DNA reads TGCAGCGTCCAGGGCCCAGATACGCAGTATTTT.

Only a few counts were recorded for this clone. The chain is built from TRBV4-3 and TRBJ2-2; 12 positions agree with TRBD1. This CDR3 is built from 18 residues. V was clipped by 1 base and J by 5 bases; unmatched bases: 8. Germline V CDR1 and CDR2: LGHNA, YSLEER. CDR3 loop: CASSQVFGDRGQTGELFF. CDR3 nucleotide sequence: TGCGCCAGCAGCCAAGTTTTCGGGGACAGGGGGCAAACCGGGGAGCTGTTTTTT.

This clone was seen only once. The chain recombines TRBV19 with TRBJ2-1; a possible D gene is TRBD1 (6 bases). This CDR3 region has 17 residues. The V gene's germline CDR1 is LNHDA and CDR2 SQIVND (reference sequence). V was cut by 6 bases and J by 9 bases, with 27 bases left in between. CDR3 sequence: CASSFAQTGPLRGEQFF. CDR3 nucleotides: TGTGCCAGTAGCTTCGCCCAGACAGGACCTCTAAGGGGTGAGCAGTTCTTC.

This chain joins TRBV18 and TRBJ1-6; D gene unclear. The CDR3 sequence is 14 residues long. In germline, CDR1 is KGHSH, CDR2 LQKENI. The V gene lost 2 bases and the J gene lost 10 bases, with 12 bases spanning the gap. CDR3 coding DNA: TGTGCCAGCTCACCAGAGAGGGATGGCTCACCCCTCCACTTT. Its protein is CASSPERDGSPLHF.

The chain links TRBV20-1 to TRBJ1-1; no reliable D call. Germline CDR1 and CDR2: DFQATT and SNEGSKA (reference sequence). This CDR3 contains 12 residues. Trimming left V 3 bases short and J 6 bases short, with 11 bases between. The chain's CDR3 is CSASPWRAEAFF. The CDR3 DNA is TGCAGTGCTAGTCCCTGGCGGGCTGAAGCTTTCTTT.

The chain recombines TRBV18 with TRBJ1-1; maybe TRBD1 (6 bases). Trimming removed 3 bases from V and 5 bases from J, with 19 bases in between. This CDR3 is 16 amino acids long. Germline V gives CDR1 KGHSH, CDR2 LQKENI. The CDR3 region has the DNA TGTGCCAGCTCACCCCGGGGTTCTCCTAGGGGGACTGAAGCTTTCTTT. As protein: CASSPRGSPRGTEAFF.

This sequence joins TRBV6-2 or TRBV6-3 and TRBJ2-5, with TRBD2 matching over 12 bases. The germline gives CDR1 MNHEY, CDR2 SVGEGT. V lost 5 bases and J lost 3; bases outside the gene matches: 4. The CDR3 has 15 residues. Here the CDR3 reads CASSKLAGGKETQYF. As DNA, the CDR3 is TGTGCCAGCAGTAAACTAGCGGGAGGAAAAGAGACCCAGTACTTC.

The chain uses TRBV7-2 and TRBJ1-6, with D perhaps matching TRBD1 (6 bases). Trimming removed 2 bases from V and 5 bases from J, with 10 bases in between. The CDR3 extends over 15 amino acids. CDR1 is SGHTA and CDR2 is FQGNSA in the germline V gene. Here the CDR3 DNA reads TGTGCCAGCAGCTTACAGGGGCGGAATAATTCACCCCTCCACTTT. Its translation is CASSLQGRNNSPLHF.

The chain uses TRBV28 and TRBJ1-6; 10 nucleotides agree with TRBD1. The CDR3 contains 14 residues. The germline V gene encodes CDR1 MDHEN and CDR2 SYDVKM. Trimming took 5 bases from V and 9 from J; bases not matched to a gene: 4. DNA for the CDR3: TGTGCCAGCAGTGACAGGGGGCGAGTTTCACCCCTCCACTTT. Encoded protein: CASSDRGRVSPLHF.

The CDR3 here is CAWSGGLNVGETQYF. CDR3 bases: TGTGCCTGGAGTGGGGGACTCAACGTGGGAGAGACCCAGTACTTC. V usage is TRBV30 and J usage is TRBJ2-5; tentatively, D is TRBD2 (6 bases). The CDR3 loop spans 15 amino acids. Trimming shortened V by 1 base and J by 4 bases, and 16 bases separated the two germline ends. Germline CDR1 is GTSNPN and CDR2 is SVGIG (reference sequence).

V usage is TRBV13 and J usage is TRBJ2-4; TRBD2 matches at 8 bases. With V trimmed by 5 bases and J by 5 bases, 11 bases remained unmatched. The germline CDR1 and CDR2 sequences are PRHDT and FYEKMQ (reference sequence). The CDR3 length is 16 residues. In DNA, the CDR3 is TGTGCCAGCAGCACCTCTCTCGGGACTAGTCAAAACATTCAGTACTTC. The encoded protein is CASSTSLGTSQNIQYF. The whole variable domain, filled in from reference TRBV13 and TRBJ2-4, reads AAGVIQSPRHLIKEKRETATLKCYPIPRHDTVYWYQQGPGQDPQFLISFYEKMQSDKGSIPDRFSAQQFSDYHSELNMSSLELGDSALYFCASSTSLGTSQNIQYFGAGTRLSVL.

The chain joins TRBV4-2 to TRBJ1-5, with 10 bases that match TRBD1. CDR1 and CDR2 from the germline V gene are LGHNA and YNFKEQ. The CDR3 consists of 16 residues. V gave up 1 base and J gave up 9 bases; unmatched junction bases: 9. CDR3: CASSQVGQGPPGPQHF. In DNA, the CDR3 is TGTGCCAGCAGCCAAGTGGGACAGGGGCCCCCAGGGCCCCAGCATTTT.

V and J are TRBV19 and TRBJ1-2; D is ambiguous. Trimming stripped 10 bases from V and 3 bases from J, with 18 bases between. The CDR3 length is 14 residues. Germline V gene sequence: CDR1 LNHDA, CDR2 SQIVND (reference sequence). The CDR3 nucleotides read TGTGCCACCCTTCCCCGACGGAGTGACTATGGCTACACCTTC. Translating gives CATLPRRSDYGYTF.

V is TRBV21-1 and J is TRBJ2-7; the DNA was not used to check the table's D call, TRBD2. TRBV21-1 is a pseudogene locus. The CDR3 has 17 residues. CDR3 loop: CASSSRLGSGRIYEQYF. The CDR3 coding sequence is TGTGCCAGCAGCTCAAGGTTAGGTAGCGGGAGGATCTACGAGCAGTACTTC.

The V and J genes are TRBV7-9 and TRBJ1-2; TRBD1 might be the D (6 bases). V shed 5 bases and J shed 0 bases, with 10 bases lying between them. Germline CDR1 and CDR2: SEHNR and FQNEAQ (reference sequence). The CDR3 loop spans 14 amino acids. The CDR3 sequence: CASSPDRTNYGYTF. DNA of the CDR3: TGTGCCAGCAGCCCAGACAGGACTAACTATGGCTACACCTTC.

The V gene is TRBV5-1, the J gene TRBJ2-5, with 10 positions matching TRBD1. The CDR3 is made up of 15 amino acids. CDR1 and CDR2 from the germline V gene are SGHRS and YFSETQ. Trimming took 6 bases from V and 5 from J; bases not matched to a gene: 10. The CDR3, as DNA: TGCGCCAGCAATCCGGGACAGGGGAGTAGGGAGACCCAGTACTTC. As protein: CASNPGQGSRETQYF. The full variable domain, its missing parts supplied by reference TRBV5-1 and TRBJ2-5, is KAGVTQTPRYLIKTRGQQVTLSCSPISGHRSVSWYQQTPGQGLQFLFEYFSETQRNKGNFPGRFSGRQFSNSRSEMNVSTLELGDSALYLCASNPGQGSRETQYFGPGTRLLVL.

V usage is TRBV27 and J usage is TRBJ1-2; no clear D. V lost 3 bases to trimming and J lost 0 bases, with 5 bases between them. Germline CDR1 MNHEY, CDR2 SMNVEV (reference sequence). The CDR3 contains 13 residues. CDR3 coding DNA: TGTGCCAGCAGTTTTGCAGCTAACTATGGCTACACCTTC. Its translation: CASSFAANYGYTF.

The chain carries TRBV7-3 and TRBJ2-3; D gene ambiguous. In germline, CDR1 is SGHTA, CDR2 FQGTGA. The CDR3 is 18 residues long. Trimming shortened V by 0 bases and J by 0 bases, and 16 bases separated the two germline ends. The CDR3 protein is CASSLTSVGGTSTDTQYF. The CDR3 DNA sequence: TGTGCCAGCAGCTTAACGTCGGTAGGCGGTACTAGCACAGATACGCAGTATTTT.

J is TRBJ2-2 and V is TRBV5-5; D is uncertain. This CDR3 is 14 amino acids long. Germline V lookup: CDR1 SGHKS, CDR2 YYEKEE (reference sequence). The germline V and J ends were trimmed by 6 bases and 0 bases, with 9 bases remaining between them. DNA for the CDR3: TGTGCCAGCACCGTTACTGCGAACACCGGGGAGCTGTTTTTT. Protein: CASTVTANTGELFF.